This T cell receptor beta chain was recorded in a study of immune heterogeneity within non-small cell lung tumors. Whole-study findings and limits: Between individual patients, the high-frequency T-cell receptor beta clonotypes largely differed. Local T-cell clonality tracked local tumor mutational burden; the correlation was moderate but significant (R roughly 0.37).

There are 14 residues in the CDR3. Germline-derived CDR1 and CDR2 are SGHTA and FQGNSA. Deletions cut 2 bases from V and 8 bases from J, with 10 bases between. This clonotype occurred a few times. Antigen unknown. Samples each supplied 500 to 650 ng of bulk tumor genomic DNA as template. Far-apart biopsies, several per primary tumor, were taken during surgery. These patients got curative surgery after being newly diagnosed with untreated non-small cell lung cancer. Multiplex PCR amplified the TCR beta CDR3 region. Its first round ran for roughly 10 cycles with 32 V and 13 J primers. TCRdb recomputed calls from the multiplex PCR reads with MiXCR, one row per CDR3 protein. The table includes approximately 20,000 distinct CDR3 sequences, 27% detected once.

The sample consisted of lung tumor tissue. The receptor was derived from a man aged 35-49 years with non-small cell lung cancer. This rearrangement joins TRBV7-2 to TRBJ1-6, with a possible D match to TRBD1 (5 bases). The CDR3 is CASSLIRADSPLHF. CDR3 in DNA: TGTGCCAGCAGCTTAATCAGGGCTGATTCACCCCTCCACTTT. The full variable domain, in which reference TRBV7-2 and TRBJ1-6 provide the parts outside the CDR3, is GAGVSQSPSNKVTEKGKDVELRCDPISGHTALYWYRQSLGQGLEFLIYFQGNSAPDKSGLPSDRFSAERTGGSVSTLTIQRTQQEDSAVYLCASSLIRADSPLHFGNGTRLTVT.